These 17 T cell receptor beta chains share one sample of origin, sequenced in a study of T cells after yellow fever vaccination. TCRdb ran MiXCR on the 5' RACE reads and lists one entry per CDR3 protein. Here the sample spans 550,000 or so distinct CDR3 sequences, over 15% being singletons. The specimen was PBMCs, collected 15 days after the yellow fever booster vaccination. These TCRs come from a man aged 25-40 years who received the YFV17D yellow fever vaccine.

The V call is TRBV7-2, the J call TRBJ2-1; TRBD2 matches at 7 bases. The CDR3 runs 15 residues. Germline assignment: CDR1 SGHTA and CDR2 FQGNSA. The J segment lost 5 bases and the V segment lost 1 base, leaving 5 bases of the junction unmatched. CDR3 protein: CASSLGGGLHNEQFF. For the CDR3, the DNA is TGTGCCAGCAGCTTAGGGGGGGGACTCCACAATGAGCAGTTCTTC.

The rearrangement uses TRBV29-1 and TRBJ2-1; TRBD1 matches at 8 bases. The CDR3 is made up of 13 amino acids. The V and J ends lost 7 bases and 7 bases, in that order; junction bases with no gene match: 9. Germline V lookup: CDR1 SQVTM, CDR2 ANQGSEA. CDR3 coding DNA: TGCAGCGGAGGGGACAGGAGGGAAAATGAGCAGTTCTTC. Its translation: CSGGDRRENEQFF.

A few counts support this clonotype. CDR3: CASRRLGETQYF. CDR3 bases: TGTGCCAGCAGGCGTCTTGGAGAGACCCAGTACTTC. The rearrangement uses TRBV12-3 or TRBV12-4 and TRBJ2-5; the D is unclear. Trimming shortened V by 6 bases and J by 4 bases, and 9 bases separated the two germline ends. CDR3 length: 12 residues.

A few counts support this clonotype. This chain joins TRBV7-2 and TRBJ2-1, with 10 bases lining up with TRBD2. J was trimmed by 6 bases and V by 2 bases; bases with no gene match: 10. Germline V CDR1 and CDR2: SGHTA, FQGNSA. The CDR3 extends over 17 amino acids. The CDR3 is CASSLFLSSGSRNEQFF. DNA for the CDR3: TGTGCCAGCAGCTTATTTTTATCTAGCGGGAGTCGCAATGAGCAGTTCTTC.

CDR3 nucleotides: TGTGCCAGCAGCCCCGGACTAGCGGGCAGCGGGGAGCTGTTTTTT. It is translated as CASSPGLAGSGELFF. This chain links TRBV12-3 or TRBV12-4 with TRBJ2-2; 11 nucleotides match TRBD2. V was clipped by 6 bases and J by 7 bases; unmatched bases: 7. CDR3 length equals 15 residues.

This clonotype was seen only a few times. The chain couples TRBV15 to TRBJ2-4, with TRBD1 matching 10 bases. Germline loops: CDR1 LNHNV, CDR2 YYDKDF (reference sequence). V lost 6 bases and J lost 8; bases outside the gene matches: 16. This CDR3 is built from 17 residues. The CDR3 protein is CATSFGLRQGAWDIQYF. The CDR3 nucleotides are TGTGCCACCAGTTTTGGGTTAAGACAGGGGGCTTGGGACATTCAGTACTTC.

The rearrangement uses TRBV7-2 and TRBJ1-5; D is uncertain. The CDR3 contains 15 residues. Germline CDR1 SGHTA, CDR2 FQGNSA. V shed 1 base and J shed 0 bases, with 7 bases lying between them. CDR3 loop: CASSLGTLSNQPQHF. The DNA of the CDR3 is TGTGCCAGCAGCTTAGGCACACTTAGCAATCAGCCCCAGCATTTT.

The rearrangement uses TRBV12-3 or TRBV12-4 and TRBJ2-7; D remains ambiguous. The CDR3 totals 13 residues. The V gene lost 5 bases and the J gene lost 6 bases, with 14 bases spanning the gap. CDR3 sequence reads: CASSRVEGGEQYF. The CDR3 DNA is TGTGCCAGCAGTCGGGTCGAAGGTGGCGAGCAGTACTTC.

This chain's CDR3 is CSVEETLAGNEQFF. The CDR3 nucleotides read TGCAGCGTTGAAGAAACCCTAGCGGGCAATGAGCAGTTCTTC. V is TRBV29-1 and J is TRBJ2-1; 8 bases map to TRBD2. V gave up 0 bases and J gave up 6 bases; unmatched junction bases: 4. This CDR3 contains 14 residues. Germline V gives CDR1 SQVTM, CDR2 ANQGSEA.

This clonotype turned up a few times. The chain links TRBV4-1 to TRBJ2-7; unclear D gene. Germline-derived CDR1 and CDR2 are MGHRA and YSYEKL. V was cut by 0 bases and J by 5 bases, with 11 bases left in between. The CDR3 consists of 14 residues. CDR3: CASSQEGLLNEQYF. CDR3 nucleotides: TGCGCCAGCAGCCAAGAAGGGCTACTGAACGAGCAGTACTTC.

This rearrangement joins TRBV29-1 to TRBJ2-7; D remains ambiguous. Trimming removed 5 bases from V and 2 bases from J, with 13 bases in between. CDR3 length: 13 amino acids. CDR1 is SQVTM and CDR2 is ANQGSEA in the germline V gene. DNA for the CDR3: TGCAGCGTTCAACAGCCCTACCCCTACGAGCAGTACTTC. Its protein is CSVQQPYPYEQYF.

The chain couples TRBV9 to TRBJ2-3; 9 positions agree with TRBD1. Germline CDR1 and CDR2: SGDLS and YYNGEE. This CDR3 is 17 amino acids long. The V gene end was trimmed by 0 bases and the J gene end by 4 bases; junction bases not matched to a gene: 9. CDR3 nucleotides: TGTGCCAGCAGCGTAGCTGGGGACAGGGTTTCCGCAGATACGCAGTATTTT. Translation gives CASSVAGDRVSADTQYF.

The V call is TRBV12-3 or TRBV12-4, the J call TRBJ2-7; 9 nucleotides align to TRBD2. The CDR3 totals 17 residues. V dropped 1 base and J dropped 1; count of bases not matched to a gene: 8. CDR3 amino acids: CASSLGLAVDTSYEQYF. The DNA for the CDR3 is TGTGCCAGCAGTTTAGGACTAGCGGTAGACACTTCCTACGAGCAGTACTTC.

This clonotype showed up just a few times. The V gene is TRBV5-1, the J gene TRBJ1-4; 7 bases fit TRBD1. CDR1 is SGHRS, CDR2 YFSETQ, per germline. With 7 bases clipped from V and 7 bases from J, the junction kept 13 bases outside the gene matches. The CDR3 is 15 residues long. The CDR3 here is CASSKDRERSEKLFF. The CDR3 coding sequence is TGCGCCAGCTCCAAAGACAGGGAGAGGAGTGAAAAACTGTTTTTT.

The V gene is TRBV19, the J gene TRBJ2-1; D possibly matches TRBD1 or TRBD2 (5 bases each). The CDR3 spans 14 residues. The V end was cut by 6 bases, the J end by 4 bases, with 13 bases between. CDR1 and CDR2 from the germline V gene are LNHDA and SQIVND (reference sequence). The CDR3 loop reads CASRRGTEYNEQFF. The CDR3 bases are TGTGCCAGTAGGCGAGGGACGGAGTACAATGAGCAGTTCTTC.

In this sample, this clonotype turned up a few times. The J gene is TRBJ1-4, the V gene TRBV18; 7 bases are shared with TRBD1. The CDR3 is 14 residues long. CDR1 KGHSH and CDR2 LQKENI come from the germline V gene. The V segment lost 6 bases and the J segment 5 bases; nucleotides outside the gene matches: 6. CDR3 sequence (DNA): TGTGCCAGCTCGCCCGGGACAGTCAATGAAAAACTGTTTTTT. It specifies CASSPGTVNEKLFF. The full variable domain, rest sourced from reference TRBV18 and TRBJ1-4, is NAGVMQNPRHLVRRRGQEARLRCSPMKGHSHVYWYRQLPEEGLKFMVYLQKENIIDESGMPKERFSAEFPKEGPSILRIQQVVRGDSAAYFCASSPGTVNEKLFFGSGTQLSVL.

This clonotype was detected a few times. The rearrangement joins TRBV6-1 to TRBJ1-1; D not resolved. V lost 5 bases and J 4 bases, leaving 14 bases between the germline ends. The CDR3 runs to 14 residues. Per germline, CDR1 MNHNS and CDR2 SASEGT. The CDR3 sequence is CASSPPGTRTEAFF. CDR3 bases: TGTGCCAGCAGTCCCCCGGGAACCCGCACTGAAGCTTTCTTT.